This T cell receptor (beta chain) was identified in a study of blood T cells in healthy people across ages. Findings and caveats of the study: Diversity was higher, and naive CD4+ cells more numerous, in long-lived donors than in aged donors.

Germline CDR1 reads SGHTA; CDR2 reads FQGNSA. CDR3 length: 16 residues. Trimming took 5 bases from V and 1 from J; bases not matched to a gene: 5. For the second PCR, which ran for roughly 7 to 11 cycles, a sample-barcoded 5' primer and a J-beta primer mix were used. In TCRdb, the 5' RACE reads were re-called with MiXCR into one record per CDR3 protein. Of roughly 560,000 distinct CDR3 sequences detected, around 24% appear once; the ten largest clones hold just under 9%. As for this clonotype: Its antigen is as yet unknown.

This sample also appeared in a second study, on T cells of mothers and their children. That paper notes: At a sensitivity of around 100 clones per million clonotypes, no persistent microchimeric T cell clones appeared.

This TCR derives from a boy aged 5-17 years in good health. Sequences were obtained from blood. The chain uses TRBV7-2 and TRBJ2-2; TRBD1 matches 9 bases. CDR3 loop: CASSTRQGGNTGELFF. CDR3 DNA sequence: TGTGCCAGCAGCACCCGACAGGGGGGGAACACCGGGGAGCTGTTTTTT.